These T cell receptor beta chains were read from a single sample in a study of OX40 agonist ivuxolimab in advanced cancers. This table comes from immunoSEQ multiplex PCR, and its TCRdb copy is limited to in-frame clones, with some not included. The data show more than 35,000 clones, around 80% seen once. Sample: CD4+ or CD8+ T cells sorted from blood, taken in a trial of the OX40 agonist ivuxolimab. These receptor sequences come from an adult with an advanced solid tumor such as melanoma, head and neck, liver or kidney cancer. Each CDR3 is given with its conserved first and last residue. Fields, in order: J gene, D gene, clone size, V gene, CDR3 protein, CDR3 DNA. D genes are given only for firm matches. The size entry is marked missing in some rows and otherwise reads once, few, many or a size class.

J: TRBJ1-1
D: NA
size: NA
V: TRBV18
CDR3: CASSPRAEGEAFF
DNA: TGTGCCAGCTCACCTCGGGCCGAGGGAGAAGCTTTCTTT

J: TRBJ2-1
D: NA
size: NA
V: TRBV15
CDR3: CATSRGGGNNEQFF
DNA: TGTGCCACCAGCAGAGGAGGCGGGAACAATGAGCAGTTCTTC

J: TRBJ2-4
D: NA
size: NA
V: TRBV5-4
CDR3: CASSPAQTGVNGAKNIQYF
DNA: TGTGCCAGCAGTCCCGCCCAGACGGGAGTTAATGGAGCCAAAAACATTCAGTACTTC

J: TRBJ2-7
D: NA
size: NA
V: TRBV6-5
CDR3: CASSLHSSYEQYF
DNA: TGTGCCAGCAGTTTGCACTCATCCTACGAGCAGTACTTC

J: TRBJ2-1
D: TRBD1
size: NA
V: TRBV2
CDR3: CASSGSTGVYNEQFF
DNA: TGTGCCAGCAGTGGATCCACAGGGGTGTACAATGAGCAGTTCTTC

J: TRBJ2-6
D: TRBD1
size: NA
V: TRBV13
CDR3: CASSGGTPGTGSEGGANVLTF
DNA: TGTGCCAGCAGCGGGGGAACCCCCGGGACAGGGTCCGAGGGGGGGGCCAACGTCCTGACTTTC

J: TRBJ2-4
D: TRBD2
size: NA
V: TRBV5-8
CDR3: CASSSLTSVTQNIQYF
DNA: TGTGCCAGCAGCTCTTTGACTAGCGTCACCCAAAACATTCAGTACTTC

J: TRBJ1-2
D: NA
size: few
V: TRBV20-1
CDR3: CSARSVGYTF
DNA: TGCAGTGCTAGAAGTGTCGGCTACACCTTC

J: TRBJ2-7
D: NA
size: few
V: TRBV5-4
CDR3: CASSSNLAYEQYF
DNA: TGTGCCAGCAGCTCAAATTTAGCCTACGAGCAGTACTTC

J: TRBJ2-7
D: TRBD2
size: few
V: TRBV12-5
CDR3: CASGPAGTSDSYEQYF
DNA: TGTGCTAGTGGTCCGGCCGGGACTAGCGACTCCTACGAGCAGTACTTC

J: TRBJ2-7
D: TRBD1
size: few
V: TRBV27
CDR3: CASSNPGGREQYF
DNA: TGTGCCAGCAGTAATCCAGGGGGTCGGGAGCAGTACTTC

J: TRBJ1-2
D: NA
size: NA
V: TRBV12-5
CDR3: CASGLYTGNGDGYTF
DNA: TGTGCTAGTGGTTTGTATACAGGGAATGGGGATGGCTACACCTTC

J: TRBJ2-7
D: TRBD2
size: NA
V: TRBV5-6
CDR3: CASSPGLAASYEQYF
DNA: TGTGCCAGCAGCCCGGGACTAGCGGCCTCCTACGAGCAGTACTTC

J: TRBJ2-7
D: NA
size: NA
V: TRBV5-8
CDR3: CASSFGSGRTPYEQYF
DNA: TGTGCCAGCAGCTTTGGATCTGGACGGACCCCCTACGAGCAGTACTTC

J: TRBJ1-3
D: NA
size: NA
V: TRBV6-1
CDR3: CASSDPLPSGNTIYF
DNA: TGTGCCAGCAGTGACCCGTTACCCTCTGGAAACACCATATATTTT

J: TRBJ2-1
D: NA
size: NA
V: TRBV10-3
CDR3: CAISGSGPGVTNEQFF
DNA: TGTGCCATCAGTGGTAGTGGGCCGGGAGTTACCAATGAGCAGTTCTTC

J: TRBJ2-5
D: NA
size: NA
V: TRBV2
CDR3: CASRAWVGETQYF
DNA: TGTGCCAGCAGAGCTTGGGTGGGCGAGACCCAGTACTTC

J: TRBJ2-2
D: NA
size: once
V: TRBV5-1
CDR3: CASTLGLANTGELFF
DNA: TGCGCCAGCACTCTAGGACTTGCTAACACCGGGGAGCTGTTTTTT

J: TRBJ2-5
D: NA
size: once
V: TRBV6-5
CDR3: CASSFGETQYF
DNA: TGTGCCAGCAGTTTCGGAGAGACCCAGTACTTC

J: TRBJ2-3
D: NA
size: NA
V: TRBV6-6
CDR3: CASIRARDTDTQYF
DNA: TGTGCCAGCATTAGGGCGCGGGACACAGATACGCAGTATTTT

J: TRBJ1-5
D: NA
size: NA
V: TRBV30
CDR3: CAWSSGSRGNQPQHF
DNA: TGTGCCTGGTCTTCAGGGTCAAGGGGCAATCAGCCCCAGCATTTT

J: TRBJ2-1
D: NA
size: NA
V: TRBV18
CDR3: CASSQGLSEQFF
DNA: TGTGCCAGCTCTCAGGGCTTGAGTGAGCAGTTCTTC

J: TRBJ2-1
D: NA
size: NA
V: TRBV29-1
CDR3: CSVVSYNEQFF
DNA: TGCAGCGTTGTTAGCTACAATGAGCAGTTCTTC

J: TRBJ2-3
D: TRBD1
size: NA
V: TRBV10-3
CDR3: CAISKQGPRVTDTQYF
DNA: TGTGCCATCAGTAAACAGGGGCCGAGGGTCACAGATACGCAGTATTTT

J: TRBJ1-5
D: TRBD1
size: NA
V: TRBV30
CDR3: CAWSVRDRWSNSNQPQHF
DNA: TGTGCCTGGAGTGTCCGGGACAGGTGGTCTAATAGCAATCAGCCCCAGCATTTT

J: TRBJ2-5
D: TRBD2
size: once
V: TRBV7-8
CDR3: CASSLGWGSGREEETQYF
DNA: TGTGCCAGCAGCTTAGGGTGGGGTAGCGGGAGGGAGGAGGAGACCCAGTACTTC

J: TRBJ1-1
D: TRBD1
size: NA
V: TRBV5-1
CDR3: CASSPDGTGAFF
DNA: TGCGCCAGCAGCCCGGATGGGACAGGAGCTTTCTTT

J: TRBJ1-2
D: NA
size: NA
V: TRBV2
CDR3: CASSEFKENYGYTF
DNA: TGTGCCAGCAGTGAATTCAAGGAAAACTATGGCTACACCTTC

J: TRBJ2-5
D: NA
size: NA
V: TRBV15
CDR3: CATSREAGMETQYF
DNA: TGTGCCACCAGCAGAGAGGCGGGGATGGAGACCCAGTACTTC

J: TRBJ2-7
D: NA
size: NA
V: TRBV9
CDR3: CASSVAAGPSYEQYF
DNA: TGTGCCAGCAGCGTAGCGGCAGGGCCCTCCTACGAGCAGTACTTC

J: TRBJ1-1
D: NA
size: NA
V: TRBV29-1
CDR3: CSVEWGRDTEAFF
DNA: TGCAGCGTTGAGTGGGGGAGGGACACTGAAGCTTTCTTT

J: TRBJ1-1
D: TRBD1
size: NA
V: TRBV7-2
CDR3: CASSPGQGIDFAEAFF
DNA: TGTGCCAGCAGCCCTGGACAGGGGATCGATTTTGCTGAAGCTTTCTTT

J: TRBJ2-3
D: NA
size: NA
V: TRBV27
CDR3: CATHFADTQYF
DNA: TGTGCCACTCACTTCGCGGATACGCAGTATTTT

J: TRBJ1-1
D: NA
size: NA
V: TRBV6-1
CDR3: CAGCAGQNTEAFF
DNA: TGTGCCGGCTGCGCGGGGCAGAACACTGAAGCTTTCTTT

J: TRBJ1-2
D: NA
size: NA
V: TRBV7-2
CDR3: CASSLVDRTDNYGYTF
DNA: TGTGCCAGCAGCTTAGTCGACCGGACGGATAACTATGGCTACACCTTC

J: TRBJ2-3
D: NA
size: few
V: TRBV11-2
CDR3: CASSSVGGPTDTQYF
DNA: TGTGCCAGCAGCTCGGTCGGGGGCCCCACAGATACGCAGTATTTT

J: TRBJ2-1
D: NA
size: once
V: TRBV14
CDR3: CASSQDWGREGATMLREQFF
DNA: TGTGCCAGCAGCCAAGATTGGGGTAGGGAGGGGGCAACCATGCTTCGTGAGCAGTTCTTC

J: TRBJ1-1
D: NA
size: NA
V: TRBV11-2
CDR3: CASSLDSPALNTEAFF
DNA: TGTGCCAGCAGCTTAGATTCTCCGGCGTTGAACACTGAAGCTTTCTTT

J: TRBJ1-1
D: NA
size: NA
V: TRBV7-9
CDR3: CASSTTRTQNTEAFF
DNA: TGTGCCAGCAGCACTACGAGAACCCAAAACACTGAAGCTTTCTTT

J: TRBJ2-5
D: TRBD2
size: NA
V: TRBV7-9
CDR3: CASSFEGTSGVMSQYF
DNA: TGTGCCAGCAGCTTCGAAGGGACTAGCGGAGTCATGTCCCAGTACTTC

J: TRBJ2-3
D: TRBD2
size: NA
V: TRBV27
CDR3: CASSSLAGADTQYF
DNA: TGTGCCAGCAGTTCCCTAGCGGGAGCAGATACGCAGTATTTT

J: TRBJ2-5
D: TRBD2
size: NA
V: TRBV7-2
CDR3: CASSFQTSGRETQYF
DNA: TGTGCCAGCAGCTTCCAGACTAGCGGGAGGGAGACCCAGTACTTC

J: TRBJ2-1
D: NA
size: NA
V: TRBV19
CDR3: CASNSGASSYNEQFF
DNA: TGTGCCAGTAACTCGGGGGCCAGCTCCTACAATGAGCAGTTCTTC

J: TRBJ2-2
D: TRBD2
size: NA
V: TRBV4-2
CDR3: CASSQQPGLAYTGELFF
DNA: TGTGCCAGCAGCCAGCAGCCGGGACTAGCGTACACCGGGGAGCTGTTTTTT

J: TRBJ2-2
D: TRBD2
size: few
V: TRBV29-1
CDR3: CSVMREYTGELFF
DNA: TGCAGCGTGATGCGGGAGTACACCGGGGAGCTGTTTTTT

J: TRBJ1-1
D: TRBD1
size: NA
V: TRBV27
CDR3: CASSPPTGGPNTEAFF
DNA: TGTGCCAGCAGTCCCCCGACAGGGGGCCCGAACACTGAAGCTTTCTTT

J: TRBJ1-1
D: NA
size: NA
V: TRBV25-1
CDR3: CASSQEAGGAFF
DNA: TGTGCCAGCAGCCAAGAGGCAGGTGGCGCTTTCTTT

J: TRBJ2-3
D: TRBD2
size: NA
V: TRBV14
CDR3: CASSHNVGTTGTDTQYF
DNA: TGTGCCAGCAGCCACAACGTAGGGACTACCGGCACAGATACGCAGTATTTT

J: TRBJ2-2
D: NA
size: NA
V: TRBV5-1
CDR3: CASSFFSQNTGELFF
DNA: TGCGCCAGCAGTTTCTTCTCCCAGAACACCGGGGAGCTGTTTTTT

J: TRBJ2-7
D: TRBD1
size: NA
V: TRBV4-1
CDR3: CASSQDPRDRGYEQYF
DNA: TGCGCCAGCAGCCAAGATCCTAGGGACAGGGGCTACGAGCAGTACTTC

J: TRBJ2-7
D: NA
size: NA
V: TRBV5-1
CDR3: CASTPGETSYEQYF
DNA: TGCGCCAGCACCCCGGGGGAAACTTCTTACGAGCAGTACTTC

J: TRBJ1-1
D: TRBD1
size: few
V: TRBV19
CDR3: CASTPDRVLEAFF
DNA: TGTGCCAGTACCCCAGACAGGGTCCTGGAGGCTTTCTTT

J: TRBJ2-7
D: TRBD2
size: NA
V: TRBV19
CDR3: CASNFAAGETYEQYF
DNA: TGTGCCAGTAATTTTGCGGCGGGAGAAACCTACGAGCAGTACTTC

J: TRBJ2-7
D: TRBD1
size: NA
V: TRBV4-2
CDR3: CASSTPGQGPYEQYF
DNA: TGTGCCAGCAGCACGCCGGGACAGGGACCCTACGAGCAGTACTTC

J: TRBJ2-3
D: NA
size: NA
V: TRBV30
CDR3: CAWSVGGGTDTQYF
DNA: TGTGCCTGGAGTGTAGGCGGTGGCACAGATACGCAGTATTTT

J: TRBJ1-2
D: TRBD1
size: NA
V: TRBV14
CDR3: CASSQDMIWTGANYGYTF
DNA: TGTGCCAGCAGCCAAGATATGATATGGACAGGGGCTAACTATGGCTACACCTTC

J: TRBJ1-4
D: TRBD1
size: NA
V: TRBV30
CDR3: CAWSTGWDEKLFF
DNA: TGTGCCTGGTCGACAGGGTGGGATGAAAAACTGTTTTTT

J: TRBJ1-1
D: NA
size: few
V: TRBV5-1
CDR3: CASSSDPNTEAFF
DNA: TGCGCCAGCAGCTCGGACCCGAACACTGAAGCTTTCTTT

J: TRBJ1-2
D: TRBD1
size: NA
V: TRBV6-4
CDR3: CASSDGAGGVGYTF
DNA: TGTGCCAGCAGTGACGGTGCAGGGGGGGTCGGCTACACCTTC

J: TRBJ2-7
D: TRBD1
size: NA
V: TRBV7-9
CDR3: CASSMVTGGAGEQYF
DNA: TGTGCCAGCAGCATGGTGACAGGGGGCGCGGGGGAGCAGTACTTC